Given below is one TCR beta chain in context. In the study's own analysis: Counts of nucleated cells, estimated from reference gene primer amplification, were obtained. Measured with immunoSEQ multiplex PCR; TCRdb has only the in-frame clones, and not every one. That table is the source of V, J and clone size, and D and trimming were worked out from the DNA. The data hold about 300,000 clones, with more than 80% observed a single time. The sample originates from a study of blood T cell repertoires in COVID-19. Whole-study context: Both acute and convalescent COVID-19 samples were obtained from the United States, Italy and Spain. Sample material is recorded as cDNA or gDNA derived from T cells, B-cell-depleted T cells, or PBMCs.

Germline CDR1 is SEHNR and CDR2 is FQNEAQ (reference sequence). CDR3 length equals 14 residues. V lost 3 bases to trimming and J lost 2 bases; unmatched junction nucleotides: 3. V is TRBV7-9 and J is TRBJ2-7; 8 nucleotides agree with TRBD1. The TCR comes from a man between 18 and 29 years old who had recovered from COVID-19. The sample consisted of peripheral blood. The CDR3 spells CASSFGDRTYEQYF. The CDR3 DNA sequence: TGTGCCAGCAGCTTTGGGGACAGGACCTACGAGCAGTACTTC.